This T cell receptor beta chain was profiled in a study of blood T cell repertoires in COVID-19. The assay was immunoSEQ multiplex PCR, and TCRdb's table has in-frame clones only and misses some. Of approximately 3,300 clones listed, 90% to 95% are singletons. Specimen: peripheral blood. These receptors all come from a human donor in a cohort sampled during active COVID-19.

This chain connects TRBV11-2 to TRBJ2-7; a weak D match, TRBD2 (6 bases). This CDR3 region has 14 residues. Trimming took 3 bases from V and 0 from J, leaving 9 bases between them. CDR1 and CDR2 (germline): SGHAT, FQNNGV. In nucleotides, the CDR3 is TGTGCCAGCAGCTTGGCGGGACCCTCCTACGAGCAGTACTTC. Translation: CASSLAGPSYEQYF.